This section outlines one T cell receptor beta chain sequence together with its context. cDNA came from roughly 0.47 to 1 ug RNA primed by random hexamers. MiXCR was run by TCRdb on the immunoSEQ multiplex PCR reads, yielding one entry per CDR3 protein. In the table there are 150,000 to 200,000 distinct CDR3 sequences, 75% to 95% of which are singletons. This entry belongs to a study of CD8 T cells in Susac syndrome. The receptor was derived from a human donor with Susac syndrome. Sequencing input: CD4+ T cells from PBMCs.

The CDR3 reads CASGTEYGYTF. The CDR3 coding sequence is TGTGCCAGCGGGACGGAGTATGGCTACACCTTC. V gene TRBV7-9 combines with J gene TRBJ1-2; tentative D call: TRBD1 (5 bases). CDR3 size: 11 residues. CDR1 is SEHNR, CDR2 FQNEAQ, per germline (reference sequence). V was pared by 8 bases and J by 5 bases, with 9 bases between.